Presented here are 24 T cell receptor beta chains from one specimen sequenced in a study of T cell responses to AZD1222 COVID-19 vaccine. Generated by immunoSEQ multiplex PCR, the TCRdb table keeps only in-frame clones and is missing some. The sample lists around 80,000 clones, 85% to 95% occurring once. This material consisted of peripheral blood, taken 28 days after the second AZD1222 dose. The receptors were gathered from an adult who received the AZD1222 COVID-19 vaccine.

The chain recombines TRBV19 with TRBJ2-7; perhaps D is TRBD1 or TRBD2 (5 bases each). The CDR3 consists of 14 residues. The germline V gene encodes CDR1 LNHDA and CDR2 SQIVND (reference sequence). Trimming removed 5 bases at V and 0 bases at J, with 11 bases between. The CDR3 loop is CASSSLGDSYEQYF. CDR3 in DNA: TGTGCCAGTAGTTCATTGGGGGACTCCTACGAGCAGTACTTC.

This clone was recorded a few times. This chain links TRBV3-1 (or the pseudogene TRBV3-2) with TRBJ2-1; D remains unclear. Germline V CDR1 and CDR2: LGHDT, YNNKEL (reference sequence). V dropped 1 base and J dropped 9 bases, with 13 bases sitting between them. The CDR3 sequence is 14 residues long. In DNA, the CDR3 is TGTGCCAGCAGCCAAGTTTCCGGAGTGGGTGAGCAGTTCTTC. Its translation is CASSQVSGVGEQFF.

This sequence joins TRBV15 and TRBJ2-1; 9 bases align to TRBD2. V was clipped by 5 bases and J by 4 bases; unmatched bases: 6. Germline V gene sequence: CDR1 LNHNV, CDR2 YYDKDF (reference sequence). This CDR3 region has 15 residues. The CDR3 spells CATSGPSGRYNEQFF. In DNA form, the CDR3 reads TGTGCCACCAGCGGGCCGAGCGGGAGGTACAATGAGCAGTTCTTC.

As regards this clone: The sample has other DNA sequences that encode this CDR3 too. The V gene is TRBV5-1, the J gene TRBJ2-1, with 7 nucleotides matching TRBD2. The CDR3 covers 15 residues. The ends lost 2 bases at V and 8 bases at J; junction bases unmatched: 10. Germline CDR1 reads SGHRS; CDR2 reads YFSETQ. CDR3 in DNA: TGCGCCAGCAGCTTACGTACGGGAGGAGGCGATGAGCAGTTCTTC. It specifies CASSLRTGGGDEQFF. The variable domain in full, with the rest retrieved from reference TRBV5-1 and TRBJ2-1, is KAGVTQTPRYLIKTRGQQVTLSCSPISGHRSVSWYQQTPGQGLQFLFEYFSETQRNKGNFPGRFSGRQFSNSRSEMNVSTLELGDSALYLCASSLRTGGGDEQFFGPGTRLTVL.

The CDR3 sequence: CASSAHGNSEGTQYF. The CDR3 DNA is TGTGCCAGCAGCGCCCATGGAAATTCGGAGGGGACCCAGTACTTC. The chain couples TRBV27 to TRBJ2-5, with D possibly being TRBD2 (6 bases). The V gene lost 6 bases and the J gene lost 7 bases, with 21 bases spanning the gap. The CDR3 has 15 residues. Germline CDR1 and CDR2: MNHEY and SMNVEV (reference sequence).

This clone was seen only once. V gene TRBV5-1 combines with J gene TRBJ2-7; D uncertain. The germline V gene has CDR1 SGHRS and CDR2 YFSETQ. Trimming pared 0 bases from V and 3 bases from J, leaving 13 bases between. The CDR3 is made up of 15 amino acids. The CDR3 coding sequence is TGCGCCAGCAGCTTGGTAACCGGCGCGGTCTACGAGCAGTACTTC. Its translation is CASSLVTGAVYEQYF.

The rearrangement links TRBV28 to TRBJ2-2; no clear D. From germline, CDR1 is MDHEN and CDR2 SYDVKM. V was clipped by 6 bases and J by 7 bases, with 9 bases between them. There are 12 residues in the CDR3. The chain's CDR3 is CASRASGGELFF. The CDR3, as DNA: TGTGCCAGCAGAGCCTCTGGCGGGGAGCTGTTTTTT.

CDR3 amino acids: CASSVRDRETDTQYF. The DNA of the CDR3 is TGTGCCAGCAGTGTCCGCGACAGGGAGACAGATACGCAGTATTTT. V and J are TRBV6-4 and TRBJ2-3; TRBD1 matches at 7 bases. CDR1 and CDR2 (germline): MRHNA, SNTAGT. Unmatched junction bases numbered 7, after V lost 4 bases and J lost 3 bases. There are 15 residues in the CDR3.

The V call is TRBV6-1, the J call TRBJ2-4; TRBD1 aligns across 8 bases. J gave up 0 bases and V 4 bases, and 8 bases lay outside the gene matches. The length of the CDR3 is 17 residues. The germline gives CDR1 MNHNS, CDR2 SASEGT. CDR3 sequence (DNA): TGTGCCAGCAGTGCGGAACCGACAGGGGTAGCCAAAAACATTCAGTACTTC. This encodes CASSAEPTGVAKNIQYF.

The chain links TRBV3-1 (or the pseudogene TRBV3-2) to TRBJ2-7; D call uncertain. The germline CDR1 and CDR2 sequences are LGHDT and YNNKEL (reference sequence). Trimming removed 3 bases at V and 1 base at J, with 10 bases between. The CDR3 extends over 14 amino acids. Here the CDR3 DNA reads TGTGCCAGCAGCCAGCCCACCCTGTCCTACGAGCAGTACTTC. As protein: CASSQPTLSYEQYF.

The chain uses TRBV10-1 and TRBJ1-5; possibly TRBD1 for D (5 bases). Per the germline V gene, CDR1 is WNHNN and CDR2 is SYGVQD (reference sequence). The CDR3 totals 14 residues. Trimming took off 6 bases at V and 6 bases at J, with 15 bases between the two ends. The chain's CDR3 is CASRGGVLTQPQHF. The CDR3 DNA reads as TGCGCCAGCAGGGGGGGAGTCCTTACTCAGCCCCAGCATTTT.

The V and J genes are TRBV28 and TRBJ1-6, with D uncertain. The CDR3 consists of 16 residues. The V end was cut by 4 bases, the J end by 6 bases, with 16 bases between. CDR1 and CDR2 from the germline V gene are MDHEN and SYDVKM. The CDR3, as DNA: TGTGCCAGCAGTTCCCTCGGCGCGACTTTTAATTCACCCCTCCACTTT. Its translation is CASSSLGATFNSPLHF. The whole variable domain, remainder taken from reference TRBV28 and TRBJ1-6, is DVKVTQSSRYLVKRTGEKVFLECVQDMDHENMFWYRQDPGLGLRLIYFSYDVKMKEKGDIPEGYSVSREKKERFSLILESASTNQTSMYLCASSSLGATFNSPLHFGNGTRLTVT.

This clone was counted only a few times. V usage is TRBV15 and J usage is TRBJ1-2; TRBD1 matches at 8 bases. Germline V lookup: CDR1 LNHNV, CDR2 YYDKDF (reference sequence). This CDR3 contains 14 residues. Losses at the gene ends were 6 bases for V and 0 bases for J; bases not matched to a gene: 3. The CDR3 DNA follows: TGTGCCACCAGAAGACAGGGGTCTAACTATGGCTACACCTTC. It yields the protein CATRRQGSNYGYTF.

CDR3 coding DNA: TGCAGTGCTGGTGAGAGCGCCACCGGGGAGCTGTTTTTT. Its protein is CSAGESATGELFF. The V gene is TRBV20-1, the J gene TRBJ2-2; D call uncertain. V lost 5 bases, J lost 4 bases, and 11 bases lay in between. CDR3 length equals 13 residues. Germline values: CDR1 DFQATT, CDR2 SNEGSKA (reference sequence).

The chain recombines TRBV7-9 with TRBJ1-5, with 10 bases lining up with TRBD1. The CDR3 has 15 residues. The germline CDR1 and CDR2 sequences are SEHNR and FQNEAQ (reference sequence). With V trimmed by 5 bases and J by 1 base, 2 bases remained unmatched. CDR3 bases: TGTGCCAGCAGCAAGGGACAGGGGAGCAATCAGCCCCAGCATTTT. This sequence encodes CASSKGQGSNQPQHF.

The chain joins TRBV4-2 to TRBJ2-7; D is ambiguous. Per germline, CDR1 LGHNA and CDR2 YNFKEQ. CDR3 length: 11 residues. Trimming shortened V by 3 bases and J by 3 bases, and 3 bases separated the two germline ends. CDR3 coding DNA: TGTGCCAGCAGCCAGAACTACGAGCAGTACTTC. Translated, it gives CASSQNYEQYF.

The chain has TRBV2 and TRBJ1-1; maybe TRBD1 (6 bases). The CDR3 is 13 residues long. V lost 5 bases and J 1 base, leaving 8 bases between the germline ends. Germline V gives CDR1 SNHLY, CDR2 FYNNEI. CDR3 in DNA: TGTGCCAGCAGTACGGACAGGAACACTGAAGCTTTCTTT. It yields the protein CASSTDRNTEAFF.

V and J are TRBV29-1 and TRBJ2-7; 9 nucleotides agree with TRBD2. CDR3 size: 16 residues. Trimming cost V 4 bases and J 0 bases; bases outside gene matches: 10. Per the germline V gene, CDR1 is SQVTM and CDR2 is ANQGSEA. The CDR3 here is CSVVDSGRGSSYEQYF. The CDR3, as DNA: TGCAGCGTTGTCGATAGCGGGAGAGGGAGCTCCTACGAGCAGTACTTC.

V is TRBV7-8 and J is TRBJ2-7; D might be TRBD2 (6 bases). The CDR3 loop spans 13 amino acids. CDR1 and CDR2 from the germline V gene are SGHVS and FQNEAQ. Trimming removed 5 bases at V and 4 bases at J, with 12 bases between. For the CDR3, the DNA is TGTGCCAGCAGCCTAAGGACTACTTACGAGCAGTACTTC. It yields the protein CASSLRTTYEQYF.

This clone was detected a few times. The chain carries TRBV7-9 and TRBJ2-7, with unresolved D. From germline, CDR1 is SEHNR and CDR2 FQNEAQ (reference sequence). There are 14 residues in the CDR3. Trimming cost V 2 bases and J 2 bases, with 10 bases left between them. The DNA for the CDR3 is TGTGCCAGCAGCTTAACGGAACAAACCTACGAGCAGTACTTC. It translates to CASSLTEQTYEQYF.

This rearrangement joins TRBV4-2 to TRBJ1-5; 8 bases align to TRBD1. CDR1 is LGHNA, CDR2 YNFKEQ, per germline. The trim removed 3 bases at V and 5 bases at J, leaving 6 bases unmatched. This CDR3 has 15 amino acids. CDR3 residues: CASSHSMTGDQPQHF. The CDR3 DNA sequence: TGTGCCAGCAGCCACTCTATGACAGGGGATCAGCCCCAGCATTTT.

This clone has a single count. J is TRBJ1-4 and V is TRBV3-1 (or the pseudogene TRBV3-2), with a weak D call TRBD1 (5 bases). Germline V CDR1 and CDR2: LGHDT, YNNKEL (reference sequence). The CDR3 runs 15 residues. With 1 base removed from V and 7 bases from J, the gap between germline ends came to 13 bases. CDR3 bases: TGTGCCAGCAGCCAAGCCACGGGACCTGGTGAAAAACTGTTTTTT. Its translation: CASSQATGPGEKLFF.

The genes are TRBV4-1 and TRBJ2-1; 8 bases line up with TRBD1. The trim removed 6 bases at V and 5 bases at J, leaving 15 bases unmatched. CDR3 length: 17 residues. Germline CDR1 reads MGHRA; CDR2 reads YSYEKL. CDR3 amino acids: CASSPTSRTGPNNEQFF. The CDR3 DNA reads TGCGCCAGCAGTCCCACTTCCCGGACAGGGCCTAACAATGAGCAGTTCTTC.

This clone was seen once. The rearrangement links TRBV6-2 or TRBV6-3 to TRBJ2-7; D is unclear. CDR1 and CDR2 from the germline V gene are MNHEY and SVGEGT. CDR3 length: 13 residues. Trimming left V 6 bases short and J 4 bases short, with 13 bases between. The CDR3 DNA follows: TGTGCCAGCAGCTTCCCAGACCGGTACGAGCAGTACTTC. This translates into CASSFPDRYEQYF.